The rows below give T cell receptor beta chains drawn from one sample of a study of neoadjuvant nivolumab and ipilimumab in lung cancer. Some clones are missing from TCRdb's copy, which holds only in-frame ones; the method was immunoSEQ multiplex PCR. The sample records 30,000 or so clones, less than 95% being singletons. The sample was peripheral blood, taken after neoadjuvant nivolumab, alone or with ipilimumab, at or shortly before surgery. These TCRs come from an adult with non-small cell lung cancer. Each CDR3 is given with its conserved first and last residue.

J gene: TRBJ2-1; V gene: TRBV18; CDR3 protein: CASSPGASGKFF
J gene: TRBJ2-5; V gene: TRBV7-6; CDR3 protein: CASSFRGETQYF
J gene: TRBJ2-7; V gene: TRBV6-5; CDR3 protein: CASSYQEDSYEQYF
J gene: TRBJ1-1; V gene: TRBV20-1; CDR3 protein: CSGRQNTEAFF
J gene: TRBJ2-6; V gene: TRBV14; CDR3 protein: CASSQMMGANVLTF
J gene: TRBJ1-1; V gene: TRBV10-3; CDR3 protein: CAIRLDRLNTEAFF
J gene: TRBJ1-2; V gene: TRBV2; CDR3 protein: CASSGEGYGYTF
J gene: TRBJ2-5; V gene: TRBV5-4; CDR3 protein: CASSRRGGGKETQYF
J gene: TRBJ2-7; V gene: TRBV4-2; CDR3 protein: CASKEGQGAYEQYF
J gene: TRBJ1-5; V gene: TRBV7-5; CDR3 protein: CAWRGTGKYGNQPQHF
J gene: TRBJ1-6; V gene: TRBV6-6; CDR3 protein: CASSYSGGTYNSPLHF
J gene: TRBJ2-7; V gene: TRBV5-1; CDR3 protein: CASRFSVGEQYF
J gene: TRBJ1-1; V gene: TRBV10-3; CDR3 protein: CAIRAGVTNTEAFF
J gene: TRBJ2-2; V gene: TRBV7-2; CDR3 protein: CASSSPSGTGGSGELFF
J gene: TRBJ2-1; V gene: TRBV9; CDR3 protein: CASSVDGRANEQFF
J gene: TRBJ1-2; V gene: TRBV10-3; CDR3 protein: CAISRDHNYGYTF
J gene: TRBJ2-5; V gene: TRBV25-1; CDR3 protein: CASSSPLQTQYF
J gene: TRBJ2-6; V gene: TRBV18; CDR3 protein: CASSQDSSGANVLTF
J gene: TRBJ2-7; V gene: TRBV5-4; CDR3 protein: CASTNRRGGSEQYF
J gene: TRBJ2-7; V gene: TRBV2; CDR3 protein: CASSVGRGYEQYF
J gene: TRBJ1-1; V gene: TRBV4-1; CDR3 protein: CASSQIGGTEAFF
J gene: TRBJ2-6; V gene: TRBV5-1; CDR3 protein: CASSPLGGVTGANVLTF
J gene: TRBJ1-6; V gene: TRBV4-1; CDR3 protein: CASSQLTQGAGSPLHF
J gene: TRBJ2-3; V gene: TRBV4-2; CDR3 protein: CASSQDRGNRGTQYF
J gene: TRBJ2-3; V gene: TRBV5-1; CDR3 protein: CASSLAAGTSRSDTQYF
J gene: TRBJ1-6; V gene: TRBV18; CDR3 protein: CASSPPRQGLYNSPLHF
J gene: TRBJ2-7; V gene: TRBV18; CDR3 protein: CASSPLAGADEQYF
J gene: TRBJ2-7; V gene: TRBV29-1; CDR3 protein: CSVEESGHPYEQYF
J gene: TRBJ1-6; V gene: TRBV2; CDR3 protein: CASSVSTGANSPLHF
J gene: TRBJ1-2; V gene: TRBV29-1; CDR3 protein: CSAGSPGDYGYTF
J gene: TRBJ1-3; V gene: TRBV7-8; CDR3 protein: CASSPSWQSSGNTIYF
J gene: TRBJ2-5; V gene: TRBV11-1; CDR3 protein: CASSFRTSGGGETQYF
J gene: TRBJ1-6; V gene: TRBV7-3; CDR3 protein: CASSTGPNSPLHF
J gene: TRBJ2-7; V gene: TRBV5-6; CDR3 protein: CASSLGASEQYF
J gene: TRBJ1-1; V gene: TRBV14; CDR3 protein: CASSQGLRNTEAFF
J gene: TRBJ1-4; V gene: TRBV29-1; CDR3 protein: CSVGGRAGDEKLFF
J gene: TRBJ2-7; V gene: TRBV9; CDR3 protein: CASSVGGVYEQYF
J gene: TRBJ1-2; V gene: TRBV4-2; CDR3 protein: CASSQDMGGNYGYTF
J gene: TRBJ2-2; V gene: TRBV10-3; CDR3 protein: CAISMDRGANTGELFF
J gene: TRBJ2-7; V gene: TRBV4-1; CDR3 protein: CASSPQSSGGLSSYEQYF
J gene: TRBJ2-3; V gene: TRBV5-4; CDR3 protein: CASSLPGDTDTQYF
J gene: TRBJ1-5; V gene: TRBV28; CDR3 protein: CASKTGGLNQPQHF